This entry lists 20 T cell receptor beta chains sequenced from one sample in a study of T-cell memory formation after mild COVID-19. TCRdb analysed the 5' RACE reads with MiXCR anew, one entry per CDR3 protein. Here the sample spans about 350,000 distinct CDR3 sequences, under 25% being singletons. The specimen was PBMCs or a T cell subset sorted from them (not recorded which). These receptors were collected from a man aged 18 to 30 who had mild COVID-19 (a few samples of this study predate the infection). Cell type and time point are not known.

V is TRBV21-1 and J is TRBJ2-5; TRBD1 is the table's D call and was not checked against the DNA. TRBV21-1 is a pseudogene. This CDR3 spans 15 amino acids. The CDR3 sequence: CASSAGTGIQETQYF. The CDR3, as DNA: TGTGCCAGCAGCGCCGGGACAGGCATCCAAGAGACCCAGTACTTC.

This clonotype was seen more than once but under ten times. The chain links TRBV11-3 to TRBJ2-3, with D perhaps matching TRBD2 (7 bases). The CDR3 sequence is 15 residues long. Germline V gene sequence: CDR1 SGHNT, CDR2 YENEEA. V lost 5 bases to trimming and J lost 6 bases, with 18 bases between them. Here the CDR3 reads CASSRTGGPRDTQYF. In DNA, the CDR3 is TGTGCCAGCAGCCGGACGGGGGGCCCAAGGGATACGCAGTATTTT.

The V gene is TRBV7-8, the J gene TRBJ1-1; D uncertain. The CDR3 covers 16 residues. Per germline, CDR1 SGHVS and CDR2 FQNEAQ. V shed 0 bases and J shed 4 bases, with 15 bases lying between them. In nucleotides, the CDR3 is TGTGCCAGCAGCTTAGCGCGACGGAGCCGGGGCACTGAAGCTTTCTTT. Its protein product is CASSLARRSRGTEAFF.

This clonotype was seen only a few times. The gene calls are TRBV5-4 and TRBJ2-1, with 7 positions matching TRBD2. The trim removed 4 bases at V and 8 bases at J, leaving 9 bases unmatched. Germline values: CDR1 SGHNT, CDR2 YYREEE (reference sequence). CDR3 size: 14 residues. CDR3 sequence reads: CASSLREGLYEQFF. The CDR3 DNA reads TGTGCCAGCAGCCTGAGGGAGGGTCTCTATGAGCAGTTCTTC.

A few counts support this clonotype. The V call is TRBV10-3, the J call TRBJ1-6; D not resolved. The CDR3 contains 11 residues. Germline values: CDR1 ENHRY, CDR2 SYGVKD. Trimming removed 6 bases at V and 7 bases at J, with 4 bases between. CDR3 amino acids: CAISENSPLHF. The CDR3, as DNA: TGTGCCATCAGCGAAAATTCACCCCTCCACTTT.

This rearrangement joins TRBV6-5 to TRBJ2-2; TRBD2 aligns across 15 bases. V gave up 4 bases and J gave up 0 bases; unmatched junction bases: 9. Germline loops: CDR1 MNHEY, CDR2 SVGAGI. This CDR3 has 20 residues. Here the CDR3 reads CASSSWTSGGVTPNTGELFF. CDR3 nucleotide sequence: TGTGCCAGCAGTTCTTGGACTAGCGGGGGGGTAACCCCGAACACCGGGGAGCTGTTTTTT.

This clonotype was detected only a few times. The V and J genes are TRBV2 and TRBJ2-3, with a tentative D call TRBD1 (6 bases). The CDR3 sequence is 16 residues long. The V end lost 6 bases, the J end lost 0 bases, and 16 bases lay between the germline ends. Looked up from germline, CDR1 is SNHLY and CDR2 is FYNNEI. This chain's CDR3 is CASRSDSTTSTDTQYF. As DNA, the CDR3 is TGTGCCAGCAGATCGGACAGTACCACTAGCACAGATACGCAGTATTTT.

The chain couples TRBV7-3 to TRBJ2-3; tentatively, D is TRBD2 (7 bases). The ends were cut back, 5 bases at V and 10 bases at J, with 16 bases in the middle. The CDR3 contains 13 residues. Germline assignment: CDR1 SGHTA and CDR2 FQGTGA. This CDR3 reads CASSPVRGASQYF. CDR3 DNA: TGTGCCAGCAGCCCAGTCCGGGGGGCTTCGCAGTATTTT.

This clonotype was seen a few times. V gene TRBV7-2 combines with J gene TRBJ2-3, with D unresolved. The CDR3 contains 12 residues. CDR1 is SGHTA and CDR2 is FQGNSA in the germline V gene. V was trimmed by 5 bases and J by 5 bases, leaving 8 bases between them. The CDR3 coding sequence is TGTGCCAGCAGCGGTTCAATAGATACGCAGTATTTT. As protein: CASSGSIDTQYF.

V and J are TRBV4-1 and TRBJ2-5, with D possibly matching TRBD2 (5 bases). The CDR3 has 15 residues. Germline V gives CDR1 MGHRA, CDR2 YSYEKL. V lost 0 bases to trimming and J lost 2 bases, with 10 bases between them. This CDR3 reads CASSQDTGDQETQYF. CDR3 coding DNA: TGCGCCAGCAGCCAAGATACCGGGGATCAAGAGACCCAGTACTTC.

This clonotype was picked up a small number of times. CDR3 sequence reads: CASIERGAASTDTQYF. The CDR3 DNA reads TGTGCCAGCATCGAGCGGGGCGCTGCTAGCACAGATACGCAGTATTTT. The V and J genes are TRBV7-9 and TRBJ2-3, with TRBD2 identical over 7 bases. Germline CDR1 is SEHNR and CDR2 is FQNEAQ (reference sequence). J lost 0 bases, V lost 7 bases, and 10 bases had no gene match. This CDR3 contains 16 residues.

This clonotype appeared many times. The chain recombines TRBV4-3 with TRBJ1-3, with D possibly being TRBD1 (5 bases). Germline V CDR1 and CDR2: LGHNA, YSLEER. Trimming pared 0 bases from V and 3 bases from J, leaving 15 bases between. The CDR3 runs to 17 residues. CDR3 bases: TGCGCCAGCAGCCAAGACACCCGACAGTTATTTGGAAACACCATATATTTT. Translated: CASSQDTRQLFGNTIYF.

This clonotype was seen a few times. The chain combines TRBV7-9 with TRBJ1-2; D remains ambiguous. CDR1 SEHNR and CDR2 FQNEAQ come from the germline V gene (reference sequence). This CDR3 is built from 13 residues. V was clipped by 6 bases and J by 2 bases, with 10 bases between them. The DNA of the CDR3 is TGTGCCAGCAGTTACGCGGGGAACTATGGCTACACCTTC. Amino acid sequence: CASSYAGNYGYTF.

This chain's CDR3 is CAWSGSRGDGTEAFF. DNA of the CDR3: TGTGCCTGGAGTGGCAGCCGGGGGGATGGCACTGAAGCTTTCTTT. The genes are TRBV30 and TRBJ1-1, with D possibly TRBD1 on 5 matching bases. Trimming left V 1 base short and J 4 bases short, with 16 bases between. The CDR3 extends over 15 amino acids. In germline, CDR1 is GTSNPN, CDR2 SVGIG (reference sequence).

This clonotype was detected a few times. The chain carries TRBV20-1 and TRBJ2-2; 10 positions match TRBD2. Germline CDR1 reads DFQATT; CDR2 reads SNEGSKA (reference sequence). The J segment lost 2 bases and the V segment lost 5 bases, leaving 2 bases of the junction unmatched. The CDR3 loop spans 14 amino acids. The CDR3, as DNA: TGCAGTGCTTCTAGCGGGGGAAACACCGGGGAGCTGTTTTTT. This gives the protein CSASSGGNTGELFF.

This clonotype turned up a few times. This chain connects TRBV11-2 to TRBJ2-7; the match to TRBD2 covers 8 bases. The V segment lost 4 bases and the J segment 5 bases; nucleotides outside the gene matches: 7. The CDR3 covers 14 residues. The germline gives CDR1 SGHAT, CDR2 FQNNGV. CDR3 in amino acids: CASSSGGGDDEQYF. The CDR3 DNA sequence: TGTGCCAGCAGCTCGGGGGGGGGTGACGACGAGCAGTACTTC.

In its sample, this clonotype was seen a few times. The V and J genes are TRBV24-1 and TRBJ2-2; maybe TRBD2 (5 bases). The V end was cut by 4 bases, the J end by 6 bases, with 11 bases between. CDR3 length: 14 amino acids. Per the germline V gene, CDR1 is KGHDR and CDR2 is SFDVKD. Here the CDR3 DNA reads TGTGCCACCAGTGACTCGGGATTATCCGGGGAGCTGTTTTTT. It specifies CATSDSGLSGELFF.

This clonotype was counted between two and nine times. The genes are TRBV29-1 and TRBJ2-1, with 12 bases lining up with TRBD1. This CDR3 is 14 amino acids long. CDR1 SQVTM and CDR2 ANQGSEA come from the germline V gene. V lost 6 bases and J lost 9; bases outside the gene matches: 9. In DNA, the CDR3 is TGCAGCGTCCCACCAGGGACAGGGGGCTTTGAGCAGTTCTTC. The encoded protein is CSVPPGTGGFEQFF.

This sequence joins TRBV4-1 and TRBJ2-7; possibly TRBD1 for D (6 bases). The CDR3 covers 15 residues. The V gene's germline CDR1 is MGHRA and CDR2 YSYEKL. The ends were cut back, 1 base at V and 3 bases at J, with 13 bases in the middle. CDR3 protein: CASSQVTGQNYEQYF. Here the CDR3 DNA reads TGCGCCAGCAGCCAAGTAACCGGACAGAACTACGAGCAGTACTTC.

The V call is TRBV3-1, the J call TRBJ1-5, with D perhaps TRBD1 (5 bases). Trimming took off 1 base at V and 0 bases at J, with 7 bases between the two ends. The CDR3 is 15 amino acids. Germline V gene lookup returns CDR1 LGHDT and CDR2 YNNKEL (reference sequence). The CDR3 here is CASSQGRVSNQPQHF. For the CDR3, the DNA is TGTGCCAGCAGCCAAGGCAGGGTTAGCAATCAGCCCCAGCATTTT. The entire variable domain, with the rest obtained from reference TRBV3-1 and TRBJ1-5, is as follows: DTAVSQTPKYLVTQMGNDKSIKCEQNLGHDTMYWYKQDSKKFLKIMFSYNNKELIINETVPNRFSPKSPDKAHLNLHINSLELGDSAVYFCASSQGRVSNQPQHFGDGTRLSIL.